Each of the 6 T cell receptor beta chains below was sequenced from the same sample in a study of blood T cell repertoires in COVID-19. Some clones are missing from TCRdb's copy, which holds only in-frame ones; the method was immunoSEQ multiplex PCR. The table shows 200,000 to 250,000 clones, with roughly 82% occurring only once. Sequenced material: peripheral blood. The source is a human donor in a cohort sampled during active COVID-19.

This chain connects TRBV4-2 to TRBJ2-7; 11 positions match TRBD2. The CDR3 contains 16 residues. With 3 bases clipped from V and 4 bases from J, the junction kept 8 bases outside the gene matches. Germline loops: CDR1 LGHNA, CDR2 YNFKEQ. CDR3 loop: CASSQGLAGGSYEQYF. For the CDR3, the DNA is TGTGCCAGCAGCCAGGGGCTAGCGGGAGGTTCGTACGAGCAGTACTTC.

V and J are TRBV7-8 and TRBJ2-2; 10 bases are shared with TRBD2. The V gene end was trimmed by 4 bases and the J gene end by 1 base; junction bases not matched to a gene: 6. CDR1 is SGHVS and CDR2 is FQNEAQ in the germline V gene. The CDR3 has 17 residues. CDR3 loop: CASSSSRTSGNTGELFF. CDR3 coding DNA: TGTGCCAGCAGCTCTAGTAGGACTAGCGGGAACACCGGGGAGCTGTTTTTT.

The V call is TRBV6-5, the J call TRBJ1-1; 7 bases align to TRBD1. The J segment lost 1 base and the V segment lost 2 bases, leaving 4 bases of the junction unmatched. Germline assignment: CDR1 MNHEY and CDR2 SVGAGI. There are 15 residues in the CDR3. CDR3 in amino acids: CASSYGNRGNTEAFF. As DNA, the CDR3 is TGTGCCAGCAGTTACGGCAACAGGGGGAACACTGAAGCTTTCTTT.

This clone occurred a few times. This chain uses TRBV15 with TRBJ2-1; D unresolved. The length of the CDR3 is 13 residues. Trimming took 5 bases from V and 4 from J, leaving 9 bases between them. Looked up from germline, CDR1 is LNHNV and CDR2 is YYDKDF (reference sequence). CDR3 DNA: TGTGCCACCAGCTCCCAGAAATACAATGAGCAGTTCTTC. It is translated as CATSSQKYNEQFF.

This clone was observed once. The V gene is TRBV27, the J gene TRBJ2-3, with TRBD2 matching 11 bases. Unmatched junction bases numbered 27, after V lost 5 bases and J lost 2 bases. Germline lookup yields CDR1 MNHEY and CDR2 SMNVEV (reference sequence). The CDR3 totals 23 residues. CDR3 region: CASSTSRRGLLTSGSAYTDTQYF. As DNA, the CDR3 is TGTGCCAGCAGTACCTCTCGGAGGGGGCTGCTCACTAGCGGGAGCGCGTACACAGATACGCAGTATTTT.

The V gene is TRBV27, the J gene TRBJ2-1; 9 nucleotides align to TRBD2. Germline assignment: CDR1 MNHEY and CDR2 SMNVEV (reference sequence). CDR3 length: 17 amino acids. V lost 5 bases, J lost 8 bases, and 16 bases stayed unmatched. The CDR3, as DNA: TGTGCCAGCAGTGTCCGGGGAAGCGGGAGGCTTAGGGATGAGCAGTTCTTC. It codes for CASSVRGSGRLRDEQFF.